The source of this TCR beta chain is a study of metastatic and nonmetastatic thyroid tumors. TCRdb re-analyzed the PCR reads using MiXCR. The sample carries 43,000 or so clones, under 25% recorded once. Thyroid surgery was preceded by no treatment in any patient. With respect to this clone: The CDR3 ends on some other residue instead of the conserved phenylalanine or tryptophan, so this is likely a read error.

The CDR3 runs to 14 residues. CDR1 DFQATT and CDR2 SNEGSKA come from the germline V gene (reference sequence). V dropped 3 bases and J dropped 6; count of bases not matched to a gene: 9. Sequences were obtained from blood. This chain joins TRBV20-1 and TRBJ1-2; 8 nucleotides align to TRBD1. The sequence was obtained from a male donor with papillary thyroid cancer or a benign thyroid nodule (not recorded which). Some clones in this sample may be carry-over from other donors' samples. Written as DNA, the CDR3 is TGCAGTGCTAGTGTACAGGGGGAGGATAATGGCTACACCTTA. The encoded protein is CSASVQGEDNGYTL.